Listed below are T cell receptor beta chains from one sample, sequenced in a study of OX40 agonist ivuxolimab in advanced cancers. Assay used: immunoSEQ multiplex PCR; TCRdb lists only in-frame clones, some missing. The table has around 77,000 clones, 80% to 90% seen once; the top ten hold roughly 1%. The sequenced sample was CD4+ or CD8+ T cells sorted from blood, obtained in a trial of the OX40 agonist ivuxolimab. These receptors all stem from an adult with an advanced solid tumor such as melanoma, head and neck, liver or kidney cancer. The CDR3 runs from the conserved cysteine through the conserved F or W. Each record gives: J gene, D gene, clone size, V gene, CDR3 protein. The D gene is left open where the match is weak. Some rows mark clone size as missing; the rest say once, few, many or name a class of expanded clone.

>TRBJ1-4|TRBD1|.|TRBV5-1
CASSFGDRSSNEKLFF
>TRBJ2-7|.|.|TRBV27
CASSLSAMTGYEQYF
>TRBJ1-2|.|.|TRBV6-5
CASSPGGNYGYTF
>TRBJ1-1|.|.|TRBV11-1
CASSPQNTEAFF
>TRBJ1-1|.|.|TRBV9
CASSVGEGWVTEAFF
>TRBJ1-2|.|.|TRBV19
CASSIVAGQQSGGYTF
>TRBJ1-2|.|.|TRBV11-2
CASSSTGAYGYTF
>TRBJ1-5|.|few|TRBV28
CASSQGTQPQHF
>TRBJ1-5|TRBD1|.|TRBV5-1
CASSLGGPGGGQPQHF
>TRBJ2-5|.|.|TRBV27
CASSAVVGGWETQYF
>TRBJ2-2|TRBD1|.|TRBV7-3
CASSWDRGPGELFF
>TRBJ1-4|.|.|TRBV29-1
CSVGGGNANEKLFF
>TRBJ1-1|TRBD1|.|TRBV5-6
CASSPIDGQGRTEAFF
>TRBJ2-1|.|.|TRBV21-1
CASSAIQGCEQFF
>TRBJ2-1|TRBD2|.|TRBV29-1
CSVGDQRGTREQFF
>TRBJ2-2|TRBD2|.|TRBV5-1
CASTPGGRNTGELFF
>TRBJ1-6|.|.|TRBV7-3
CASSYRASYNSPLHF